This T cell receptor (beta chain) was retrieved from a study of OX40 agonist ivuxolimab in advanced cancers. Study-level points and caveats: Part of the nonresponder group also had normalized T-cell clonal expansion that was low.

Clones were read by immunoSEQ multiplex PCR, and TCRdb kept only the in-frame ones, dropping some. The table includes around 39,000 clones, about 81% detected once. This clone came up once. Its cognate antigen is unknown. The germline V gene has CDR1 MNHNS and CDR2 SASEGT. The CDR3 is 14 amino acids. The V end was cut by 0 bases, the J end by 1 base, with 6 bases between. The chain recombines TRBV6-1 with TRBJ2-5; D is unclear. Sequenced material: CD4+ or CD8+ T cells sorted from blood, taken in a trial of the OX40 agonist ivuxolimab. This TCR derives from an adult with an advanced solid tumor such as melanoma, head and neck, liver or kidney cancer. The CDR3 loop reads CASSEAVSQETQYF. In DNA, the CDR3 is TGTGCCAGCAGTGAAGCCGTCAGCCAAGAGACCCAGTACTTC.